The sequence of this T cell receptor beta chain was determined in a study of CD8+CD57+ T cells in acquired aplastic anemia (dated by TCRdb to between 2017 and 2018). A note on the overall study: A mean of about 3.2 ug of DNA, ranging from roughly 0.18 to 30 ug, was extracted from sorted CD4+ and CD8+ cells. CD8+CD57+ expansion was defined as a frequency above the mean frequency observed in healthy subjects. Results the study describes overall, beyond this receptor: Patients and healthy controls showed no significant difference in CD8+ Simpson's diversity (P=0.060). Around 31 CD8+ CDR3 sequences were shared between patients and controls but appeared highly expressed in patients and within their immunodominant clones.

About this clonotype itself: This clone's antigen is unknown. Per-base quality was not reported, and no clone a single base away is much larger than it.

The CDR3 starts with the cysteine, ends with the phenylalanine, and has 14 residues. CDR3 DNA only is kept here, 42 bases in frame from base 1. The V and J ends are trimmed by 4 bases and 2 bases, leaving 9 bases between them. The CDR1 and CDR2 encoded by the germline V gene (reference sequence) are LNHDA and SQIVND. Patients chosen for sequencing had shown expansion of CD8+CD57+ cells by flow cytometry. Severe acquired aplastic anemia was diagnosed in all patients according to International Study of Aplastic Anemia and Agranulocytosis and Camitta criteria. At the time blood was sampled, none of the patients had received any therapy. In this study, sorted CD4+ and CD8+ T cells from the blood of healthy subjects and of severe aplastic anemia patients had their TCR repertoires deep-sequenced. In the USA, patient enrollment took place under clinicaltrials.gov protocols 00001620, 01623167, 00001397, 00071045, 00081523 and 00961064. Ficoll-Paque density gradient centrifugation was used to isolate peripheral blood mononuclear cells. Before DNA extraction, CD4+ and CD8+ T cells were sorted by FACS or by magnetic beads.

TCR beta VDJ combination and CDR3 sequence profiling used genomic DNA as the template. TCR repertoire sequencing was run on an Illumina HiSeq 2000. The authors processed their data as follows. Repertoire assessment relied on Simpson's diversity index, CDR3 size and DJ length profiles, and TRBV/TRBJ rearrangement plots. The most abundant DNA sequence in the deep sequencing data was taken as the immunodominant clone. CDR3 amino acid sequences were checked for sharing between subjects and were compared against published repertoires and the VDJdb database. In-frame beta chains were kept once TCRdb had trimmed the public reads at Q25 with fastp and called clones with MiXCR. A single entry per CDR3 protein holds the most common genes and DNA from its merged rows. These V and J calls originate from TCRdb's pipeline instead of the authors' own analysis. The table for this sample lists over 150,000 distinct CDR3 sequences; about 60% of them were counted only once. The top ten clonotypes cover about two fifths of the sample.

The chain was built from TRBV19 and TRBJ1-5; there is no confident call for the D gene. The sequencing sample was made of sorted CD4+, CD8+, or CD8+CD57+ T cells (not recorded which) from PBMCs. The receptor was derived from a human donor with aplastic anemia. The CDR3 region has the sequence CASSKLDGNQPQHF. In nucleotide form, the sequence is TGTGCCAGTAGTAAATTGGACGGCAATCAGCCCCAGCATTTT. Reference TRBV19 and TRBJ1-5 proteins supply the regions before and after the CDR3; the full variable domain is: DGGITQSPKYLFRKEGQNVTLSCEQNLNHDAMYWYRQDPGQGLRLIYYSQIVNDFQKGDIAEGYSVSREKKESFPLTVTSAQKNPTAFYLCASSKLDGNQPQHFGDGTRLSIL.